The rows below give T cell receptor beta chains drawn from one sample of a study of cytotoxic CD8 clonotypes in ibrutinib-treated CLL. Repertoires were generated with immunoSEQ multiplex PCR, while TCRdb's copy carries only in-frame clones and drops some. This sample has approximately 140,000 clones, with 85% to 95% found just once. The source material was PBMCs, sampled after 12 months of ibrutinib treatment. All receptors come from a human donor with chronic lymphocytic leukemia. CDR3s include the opening cysteine and the closing phenylalanine or tryptophan. D genes are given only for firm matches. A clone size is listed for some rows: how often the clone was seen (once, few, many), or a class if it is expanded.

j_gene: TRBJ1-5
len: 16
abundance: .
d_gene: .
v_gene: TRBV7-2
CDR3nt: TGTGCCAGCAGCTCGCCGGACCGGGGTGGCAATCAGCCCCAGCATTTT
CDR3aa: CASSSPDRGGNQPQHF

j_gene: TRBJ1-3
len: 16
abundance: .
d_gene: .
v_gene: TRBV18
CDR3nt: TGTGCCAGCTCATTCTCCCCGCAGGGTTCTGGAAACACCATATATTTT
CDR3aa: CASSFSPQGSGNTIYF

j_gene: TRBJ2-7
len: 15
abundance: .
d_gene: .
v_gene: TRBV9
CDR3nt: TGTGCCAGCAGCCAAGACGGAGGTGGGCCCTACGAGCAGTACTTC
CDR3aa: CASSQDGGGPYEQYF

j_gene: TRBJ2-1
len: 17
abundance: once
d_gene: TRBD2
v_gene: TRBV9
CDR3nt: TGTGCCAGCAGCGTAGTCAGCGGGAGGGCCCAAATGGTTGAGCAGTTCTTC
CDR3aa: CASSVVSGRAQMVEQFF

j_gene: TRBJ1-2
len: 14
abundance: .
d_gene: .
v_gene: TRBV4-1
CDR3nt: TGCGCCAGCAGCCAGGGGGAGGGTTACTATGGCTACACCTTC
CDR3aa: CASSQGEGYYGYTF

j_gene: TRBJ2-7
len: 14
abundance: .
d_gene: .
v_gene: TRBV23-1
CDR3nt: TGCGCCAGCAGACCCCCTCAGGGAGCCCACGAGCAGTACTTC
CDR3aa: CASRPPQGAHEQYF

j_gene: TRBJ2-1
len: 13
abundance: .
d_gene: .
v_gene: TRBV11-2
CDR3nt: TGTGCCAGCAGCATCCGGCTAGTGAGTGAGCAGTTCTTC
CDR3aa: CASSIRLVSEQFF

j_gene: TRBJ1-1
len: 14
abundance: .
d_gene: TRBD1
v_gene: TRBV6-5
CDR3nt: TGTGCCAGCAGTTCGGGACAGCGGAACACTGAAGCTTTCTTT
CDR3aa: CASSSGQRNTEAFF

j_gene: TRBJ1-1
len: 16
abundance: .
d_gene: TRBD1
v_gene: TRBV28
CDR3nt: TGTGCCAGCAGTGTACCTATGGGACAGGGAGGCACTGAAGCTTTCTTT
CDR3aa: CASSVPMGQGGTEAFF

j_gene: TRBJ2-1
len: 16
abundance: .
d_gene: .
v_gene: TRBV13
CDR3nt: TGTGCCAGCAGCTTACGCGAGAGACTCGACTACAATGAGCAGTTCTTC
CDR3aa: CASSLRERLDYNEQFF